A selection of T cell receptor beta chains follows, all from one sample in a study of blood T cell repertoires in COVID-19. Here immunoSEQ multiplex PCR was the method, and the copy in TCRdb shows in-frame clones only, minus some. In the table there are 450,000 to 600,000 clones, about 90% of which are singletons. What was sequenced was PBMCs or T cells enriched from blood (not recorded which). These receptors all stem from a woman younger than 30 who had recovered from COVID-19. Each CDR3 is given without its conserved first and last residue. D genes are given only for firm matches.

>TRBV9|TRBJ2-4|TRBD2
ASSVAGGPADIQY
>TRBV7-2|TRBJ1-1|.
ASSLMWGRDTEAF
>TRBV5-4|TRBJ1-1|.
ASSLRQLNTEAF
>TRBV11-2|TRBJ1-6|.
ASSQTGGDATHNSPLH
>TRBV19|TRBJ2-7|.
ASSRIGEPNEQY
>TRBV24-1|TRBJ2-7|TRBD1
ATSDRSGQGIGYEQY
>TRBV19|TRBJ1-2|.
ASSIGLTGLGSYGYT
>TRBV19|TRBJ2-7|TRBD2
ATALAGRSYEQY
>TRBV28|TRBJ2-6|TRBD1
ASSPTGVRRGSGANVLT
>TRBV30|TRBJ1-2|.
AWSVQRTNLPGDYGYT
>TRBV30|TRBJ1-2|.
AWSERANGYT
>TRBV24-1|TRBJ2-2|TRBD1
ATSDGQGNTGELF
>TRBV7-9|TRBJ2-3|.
ASRRTGAHGGDTQY
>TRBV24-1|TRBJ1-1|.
ATVNRANTEAF
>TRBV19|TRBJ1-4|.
ASKRGGSNEKLF
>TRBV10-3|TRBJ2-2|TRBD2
AISGLAGGKNTGELF
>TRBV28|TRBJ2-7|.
ASSPSGLSYEQY
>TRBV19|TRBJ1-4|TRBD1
ASSIFGADRSGEKLF
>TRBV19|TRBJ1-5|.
ASSRGGVALSNQPQH
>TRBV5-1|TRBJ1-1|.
ASSSTPTGNTEAF
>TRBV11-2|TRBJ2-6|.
ASSSVSGANVLT
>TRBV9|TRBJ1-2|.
ASSVGQGNYGYT
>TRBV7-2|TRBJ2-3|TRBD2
ASSLRAGALTDTQY
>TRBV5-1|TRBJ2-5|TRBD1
ASSFGTGDEETQY
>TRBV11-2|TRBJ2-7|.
ASSPLNRAGIYEQY
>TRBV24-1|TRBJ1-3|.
ATSDFCRQRELRGNTIY